This passage covers 32 T cell receptor beta chains from one sample sequenced in a study of blood T cell repertoires in COVID-19 (TCRdb year 2020). The library came from the immunoSEQ multiplex PCR assay. TCRdb retrieved this table from immuneACCESS and kept in-frame rearrangements only. Not all clones are present; in checked studies, unresolved V genes account for under half, and no reason is known for the remainder. The table for this sample lists 84,000 or so clones; about four fifths of them were counted only once. The ten largest clones capture roughly 6.7% of the sample. The specimen was peripheral blood. These receptors came from a man aged 65 to 85 with COVID-19, enrolled during active disease.

This rearrangement joins TRBV30 to TRBJ1-5, with D possibly being TRBD1 (5 bases). Trimming pared 3 bases from V and 7 bases from J, leaving 16 bases between. Germline CDR1 and CDR2: GTSNPN and SVGIG (reference sequence). This CDR3 is built from 14 residues. CDR3 loop: CAWSEAGGRQPQHF. In nucleotides, the CDR3 is TGTGCCTGGAGCGAAGCTGGGGGGAGACAGCCCCAGCATTTT.

The V call is TRBV6-5, the J call TRBJ1-4, with 8 positions matching TRBD1. CDR3 length equals 15 residues. CDR1 MNHEY and CDR2 SVGAGI come from the germline V gene. V lost 10 bases and J lost 3; bases outside the gene matches: 10. CDR3 sequence: CATVPGQDSNEKLFF. CDR3 nucleotide sequence: TGTGCCACCGTCCCGGGACAGGATTCTAATGAAAAACTGTTTTTT.

Note on this clone: The same CDR3 arises from other DNA sequences in this sample as well. The chain couples TRBV6-5 to TRBJ2-7; 10 nucleotides agree with TRBD2. Looked up from germline, CDR1 is MNHEY and CDR2 is SVGAGI. CDR3 length equals 15 residues. The trim removed 0 bases at V and 4 bases at J, leaving 3 bases unmatched. The CDR3 DNA sequence: TGTGCCAGCAGTTACTCGGCTAGCGGGGGATACGAGCAGTACTTC. Its protein is CASSYSASGGYEQYF.

The chain employs TRBV28 and TRBJ1-1, with TRBD1 matching over 7 bases. In germline, CDR1 is MDHEN, CDR2 SYDVKM. Losses at the gene ends were 5 bases for V and 0 bases for J; bases not matched to a gene: 6. The CDR3 covers 15 residues. The CDR3 loop is CASSTDRRMNTEAFF. The DNA of the CDR3 is TGTGCCAGCAGTACGGACAGGCGGATGAACACTGAAGCTTTCTTT.

The chain uses TRBV5-1 and TRBJ2-2, with D tentatively TRBD1 (6 bases). V lost 4 bases, J lost 0 bases, and 10 bases lay in between. The germline V gene encodes CDR1 SGHRS and CDR2 YFSETQ. This CDR3 region has 15 residues. DNA for the CDR3: TGCGCCAGCAGCCCCGGGACACCGAACACCGGGGAGCTGTTTTTT. Its translation: CASSPGTPNTGELFF.

The V and J genes are TRBV6-1 and TRBJ2-7, with 14 bases matching TRBD2. J gave up 3 bases and V 4 bases, and 5 bases lay outside the gene matches. CDR1 is MNHNS, CDR2 SASEGT, per germline. CDR3 size: 16 residues. CDR3 region: CASSGGTSGSRYEQYF. CDR3 in DNA: TGTGCCAGCAGTGGTGGGACTAGCGGGAGCCGCTACGAGCAGTACTTC.

The chain links TRBV28 to TRBJ2-1, with D maybe TRBD2 (7 bases). Per germline, CDR1 MDHEN and CDR2 SYDVKM. Trimming left V 7 bases short and J 6 bases short, with 25 bases between. This CDR3 comprises 17 residues. CDR3 DNA: TGTGCCAGCACAGGCAGGGGCGGCGGGAGATGGGGCAATGAGCAGTTCTTC. Its translation: CASTGRGGGRWGNEQFF.

The chain uses TRBV28 and TRBJ1-2; unclear D gene. In germline, CDR1 is MDHEN, CDR2 SYDVKM. The CDR3 runs to 15 residues. The ends were cut back, 1 base at V and 5 bases at J, with 14 bases in the middle. This CDR3 reads CASSLFSGGWYGYTF. CDR3 DNA: TGTGCCAGCAGTTTATTTTCAGGCGGGTGGTATGGCTACACCTTC.

The chain carries TRBV5-1 and TRBJ2-7; possibly TRBD2 for D (5 bases). Trimming took off 0 bases at V and 4 bases at J, with 14 bases between the two ends. CDR3 length: 15 amino acids. Germline CDR1 SGHRS, CDR2 YFSETQ. The CDR3 region is CASSLGMQEAYEQYF. CDR3 nucleotide sequence: TGCGCCAGCAGCTTGGGCATGCAGGAGGCTTACGAGCAGTACTTC.

J is TRBJ1-5 and V is TRBV28; D may be TRBD1 (5 bases). Germline V gene sequence: CDR1 MDHEN, CDR2 SYDVKM. Trimming removed 3 bases at V and 3 bases at J, with 12 bases between. The CDR3 consists of 15 residues. Written as DNA, the CDR3 is TGTGCCAGCAGTTTTTCAGGGTCCGTCAATCAGCCCCAGCATTTT. Protein: CASSFSGSVNQPQHF.

This clone was seen only a few times. This chain connects TRBV13 to TRBJ2-2; TRBD1 agrees at 9 bases. After removal of 5 bases from V and 1 base from J, the junction contained 8 bases not matched to a gene. The CDR3 consists of 17 residues. CDR1 is PRHDT and CDR2 is FYEKMQ in the germline V gene (reference sequence). The CDR3 nucleotides read TGTGCCAGCAGCACCCGAAAGGACAGGGGGAACACCGGGGAGCTGTTTTTT. It yields the protein CASSTRKDRGNTGELFF.

The chain has TRBV27 and TRBJ1-6; D remains unclear. V lost 3 bases to trimming and J lost 10 bases, with 25 bases between them. Germline CDR1 MNHEY, CDR2 SMNVEV (reference sequence). The CDR3 spans 18 residues. CDR3 DNA: TGTGCCAGCAGTTTTAGAGTAGGGAAGCGGGTACAATCATCACCCCTCCACTTT. This codes for CASSFRVGKRVQSSPLHF.

The table lists this clone with a count of one. J is TRBJ1-2 and V is TRBV6-5; D may be TRBD1 (6 bases). There are 15 residues in the CDR3. Germline V lookup: CDR1 MNHEY, CDR2 SVGAGI. V was trimmed by 7 bases and J by 2 bases, leaving 17 bases between them. As DNA, the CDR3 is TGTGCCAGCAAGGTCCACAGGGCTCTAAACTATGGCTACACCTTC. Protein sequence: CASKVHRALNYGYTF.

CDR3 sequence reads: CAWSNLGQSGSRTGELFF. The DNA for the CDR3 is TGTGCCTGGAGTAACCTAGGACAGAGCGGGAGTCGGACCGGGGAGCTGTTTTTT. The V gene is TRBV30, the J gene TRBJ2-2; 8 positions agree with TRBD2. CDR1 is GTSNPN, CDR2 SVGIG, per germline (reference sequence). V was pared by 2 bases and J by 5 bases, with 16 bases of the junction left unmatched. The CDR3 has 18 amino acids.

In its sample, this clone was seen a few times. The rearrangement uses TRBV5-1 and TRBJ2-1, with 12 bases aligning to TRBD2. J gave up 4 bases and V 1 base, and 9 bases lay outside the gene matches. The CDR3 runs to 18 residues. Germline loops: CDR1 SGHRS, CDR2 YFSETQ. The CDR3 DNA reads as TGCGCCAGCAGCTTGACTAGCGGGGGGCCCAATAATTACAATGAGCAGTTCTTC. This encodes CASSLTSGGPNNYNEQFF.

The chain couples TRBV6-1 to TRBJ1-1; 7 bases align to TRBD1. The CDR3 covers 12 residues. V was pared by 8 bases and J by 1 base, with 1 base of the junction left unmatched. Germline V gives CDR1 MNHNS, CDR2 SASEGT. CDR3: CASDRANTEAFF. CDR3 nucleotide sequence: TGTGCCAGCGACAGGGCGAACACTGAAGCTTTCTTT.

The chain combines TRBV6-2 or TRBV6-3 with TRBJ1-5; weak D call: TRBD1 (5 bases). Looked up from germline, CDR1 is MNHEY and CDR2 is SVGEGT. Deletions cut 4 bases from V and 9 bases from J, with 16 bases between. The CDR3 spans 14 residues. The CDR3 DNA is TGTGCCAGCAGTTCTCTCACCCTCGACAGGCCCCAGCATTTT. Translating gives CASSSLTLDRPQHF.

This clone occurred a few times. The chain carries TRBV4-2 and TRBJ1-1; no clear D gene. The CDR3 runs to 14 residues. V was pared by 2 bases and J by 3 bases, with 10 bases between. Germline CDR1 and CDR2: LGHNA and YNFKEQ. The CDR3, as DNA: TGTGCCAGCAGCCAAACGGGGAGCTACACTGAAGCTTTCTTT. Protein sequence: CASSQTGSYTEAFF.

The rearrangement joins TRBV30 to TRBJ1-5; 9 nucleotides line up with TRBD1. The CDR3 sequence is 15 residues long. J was trimmed by 4 bases and V by 6 bases; bases with no gene match: 10. CDR1 and CDR2 (germline): GTSNPN, SVGIG (reference sequence). The CDR3 is CACTGGPKGNQPQHF. The CDR3 DNA sequence: TGTGCCTGTACAGGGGGCCCTAAGGGGAATCAGCCCCAGCATTTT. Filled out from reference TRBV30 and TRBJ1-5, the complete variable domain reads SQTIHQWPATLVQPVGSPLSLECTVEGTSNPNLYWYRQAAGRGLQLLFYSVGIGQISSEVPQNLSASRPQDRQFILSSKKLLLSDSGFYLCACTGGPKGNQPQHFGDGTRLSIL.

This clone occurred many times. This chain links TRBV7-8 with TRBJ1-3; TRBD1 might be the D (5 bases). V was pared by 3 bases and J by 0 bases, with 9 bases between. The CDR3 is 15 residues long. Germline assignment: CDR1 SGHVS and CDR2 FQNEAQ. CDR3 residues: CASSFRQNSGNTIYF. The CDR3 DNA is TGTGCCAGCAGCTTTCGACAGAACTCTGGAAACACCATATATTTT.

The rearrangement joins TRBV2 to TRBJ2-1, with TRBD1 identical over 8 bases. Germline CDR1 is SNHLY and CDR2 is FYNNEI. V shed 9 bases, J shed 9 bases, and the junction held 13 bases outside the gene matches. This CDR3 has 14 residues. The CDR3, as DNA: TGTGCCAGTTCGCCGGGACAGGTTATCGGTGAGCAGTTCTTC. It yields the protein CASSPGQVIGEQFF.

V usage is TRBV29-1 and J usage is TRBJ2-1; the match to TRBD1 covers 9 bases. Trimming cost V 6 bases and J 6 bases; bases outside gene matches: 6. Germline values: CDR1 SQVTM, CDR2 ANQGSEA. The CDR3 extends over 13 amino acids. CDR3 amino acids: CSVGDRVFNEQFF. DNA of the CDR3: TGCAGCGTCGGGGACAGGGTTTTCAATGAGCAGTTCTTC.

V gene TRBV15 combines with J gene TRBJ1-4; TRBD1 is a possible D gene (5 bases). The CDR3 has 15 amino acids. Germline V lookup: CDR1 LNHNV, CDR2 YYDKDF (reference sequence). The germline V and J ends were trimmed by 1 base and 6 bases, with 12 bases remaining between them. The CDR3 DNA is TGTGCCACCAGCAGAGTCCGGGGGACGGATGAAAAACTGTTTTTT. It codes for CATSRVRGTDEKLFF. Based on the CDR3 plus reference TRBV15 and TRBJ1-4, the full variable domain is DAMVIQNPRYQVTQFGKPVTLSCSQTLNHNVMYWYQQKSSQAPKLLFHYYDKDFNNEADTPDNFQSRRPNTSFCFLDIRSPGLGDTAMYLCATSRVRGTDEKLFFGSGTQLSVL.

The V call is TRBV18, the J call TRBJ2-2; D might be TRBD1 (6 bases). The CDR3 spans 16 residues. Per the germline V gene, CDR1 is KGHSH and CDR2 is LQKENI. The germline V and J ends were trimmed by 6 bases and 0 bases, with 14 bases remaining between them. CDR3 nucleotides: TGTGCCAGCTCCTTTCAGGGGTTGGCGAACACCGGGGAGCTGTTTTTT. Translation: CASSFQGLANTGELFF.

This clone has more than one count but fewer than ten. The J gene is TRBJ1-2, the V gene TRBV9; no definite D call. Germline values: CDR1 SGDLS, CDR2 YYNGEE. CDR3 length equals 15 residues. Between the trimmed V and J ends, which lost 2 bases and 4 bases, there was a span of 15 bases. The CDR3 nucleotides are TGTGCCAGCAGCGTGGGCCCAGTGAGAAGCTATGGCTACACCTTC. It is translated as CASSVGPVRSYGYTF. Supplemented by reference TRBV9 and TRBJ1-2, the full variable domain reads DSGVTQTPKHLITATGQRVTLRCSPRSGDLSVYWYQQSLDQGLQFLIQYYNGEERAKGNILERFSAQQFPDLHSELNLSSLELGDSALYFCASSVGPVRSYGYTFGSGTRLTVV.

The genes are TRBV10-3 and TRBJ2-7; weak D call: TRBD1 (6 bases). CDR3 length: 17 amino acids. Looked up from germline, CDR1 is ENHRY and CDR2 is SYGVKD. The V gene lost 2 bases and the J gene lost 3 bases, with 20 bases spanning the gap. CDR3 nucleotide sequence: TGTGCCATCAGTGAGAAGCTGGACAGACTTTTGCTCTACGAGCAGTACTTC. Translating gives CAISEKLDRLLLYEQYF.

This clone was detected many times. The chain couples TRBV7-2 to TRBJ1-2, with 7 bases aligning to TRBD1. V lost 2 bases and J lost 8; bases outside the gene matches: 8. From germline, CDR1 is SGHTA and CDR2 FQGNSA. The CDR3 covers 14 residues. The CDR3: CASSLIQGQSGYTF. DNA for the CDR3: TGTGCCAGCAGCTTAATACAGGGACAGAGCGGCTACACCTTC. The full variable domain, in which reference TRBV7-2 and TRBJ1-2 provide the parts outside the CDR3, is GAGVSQSPSNKVTEKGKDVELRCDPISGHTALYWYRQSLGQGLEFLIYFQGNSAPDKSGLPSDRFSAERTGGSVSTLTIQRTQQEDSAVYLCASSLIQGQSGYTFGSGTRLTVV.

The V and J genes are TRBV6-6 and TRBJ2-5; 8 positions match TRBD1. Germline assignment: CDR1 MNHNY and CDR2 SVGAGI (reference sequence). CDR3 length equals 14 residues. J lost 5 bases, V lost 1 base, and 3 bases had no gene match. Written as DNA, the CDR3 is TGTGCCAGCAGTTACTTCGACAGGGGTGAGACCCAGTACTTC. Amino acid sequence: CASSYFDRGETQYF.

The V call is TRBV11-3, the J call TRBJ2-3; 7 nucleotides align to TRBD1. CDR1 is SGHNT, CDR2 YENEEA, per germline. This CDR3 is built from 14 residues. The V gene end was trimmed by 4 bases and the J gene end by 3 bases; junction bases not matched to a gene: 4. CDR3 bases: TGTGCCAGCAGCTCTAACAGGGGAACAGATACGCAGTATTTT. This translates into CASSSNRGTDTQYF.

J is TRBJ1-3 and V is TRBV2; D is uncertain. The CDR3 runs 14 residues. V gave up 1 base and J gave up 0 bases, with 4 bases separating them. From germline, CDR1 is SNHLY and CDR2 FYNNEI. CDR3 region: CASSEGHSGNTIYF. CDR3 sequence (DNA): TGTGCCAGCAGTGAAGGGCACTCTGGAAACACCATATATTTT.

This clone was found a few times. V and J are TRBV6-6 and TRBJ1-5; D perhaps matches TRBD1 (5 bases). Trimming pared 6 bases from V and 7 bases from J, leaving 16 bases between. Germline V gene lookup returns CDR1 MNHNY and CDR2 SVGAGI (reference sequence). This CDR3 spans 14 amino acids. The CDR3 here is CASRDGGVGQPQHF. In DNA form, the CDR3 reads TGTGCCAGCAGAGATGGAGGGGTGGGCCAGCCCCAGCATTTT.

The gene calls are TRBV13 and TRBJ2-5, with D unclear. This CDR3 is 14 amino acids long. The germline CDR1 and CDR2 sequences are PRHDT and FYEKMQ (reference sequence). V was trimmed by 0 bases and J by 5 bases, leaving 10 bases between them. Here the CDR3 reads CASSLGRAIETQYF. In DNA form, the CDR3 reads TGTGCCAGCAGCTTAGGCCGAGCTATCGAGACCCAGTACTTC. The entire variable domain, with the rest obtained from reference TRBV13 and TRBJ2-5, is as follows: AAGVIQSPRHLIKEKRETATLKCYPIPRHDTVYWYQQGPGQDPQFLISFYEKMQSDKGSIPDRFSAQQFSDYHSELNMSSLELGDSALYFCASSLGRAIETQYFGPGTRLLVL.